What follows describes a single TCR beta chain. The data are from a study of shared clonotypes between healthy human individuals. On the study more broadly: Each donor contributed plates that comprised three CD4 naive, three CD4 memory, two CD8 naive and one CD8 memory.

There were only Caucasian adults among the donors, and all lived in Nashville, Tennessee. The CDR3 sequence is 15 residues long. The germline V and J ends were trimmed by 6 bases and 5 bases, with 20 bases remaining between them. The germline V gene encodes CDR1 SGDLS and CDR2 YYNGEE. Profiled with immunoSEQ multiplex PCR; TCRdb holds only in-frame clones, not every one. This table has roughly 1,000,000 clones, roughly 74% appearing once. The rearrangement links TRBV9 to TRBJ2-5; TRBD1 or TRBD2 may be the D gene (6 bases each). Source material: memory CD4+ T cells from PBMCs. Subset specified: CD45RA-negative fraction. This clonotype originated in a man in his late teens or twenties in good health. Some clones in this sample may be carry-over from other donors' samples. CDR3 nucleotides: TGTGCCAGCACCTCAGGAGGGGGAACCGGGGAGACCCAGTACTTC. This translates into CASTSGGGTGETQYF.